Listed here are 21 T cell receptor beta chains from one sample, sequenced in a study of shared clonotypes between healthy human individuals. Measured with immunoSEQ multiplex PCR; TCRdb has only the in-frame clones, and not every one. The table lists around 940,000 clones, less than 85% of them singletons, with about 1.5% in the top ten. Specimen: memory CD4+ T cells sorted from blood. The subset was: CD45RA-negative fraction. All receptors derive from a man younger than 35 in good health.

The gene calls are TRBV21-1 and TRBJ1-5; whether TRBD1, the table's D call, matches the DNA was not checked. TRBV21-1 is noted as a pseudogene. This CDR3 is 18 amino acids long. The CDR3 loop is CASTARSQLGAVNQPQHF. CDR3 sequence (DNA): TGTGCCAGCACCGCCCGGAGCCAACTGGGGGCGGTCAATCAGCCCCAGCATTTT.

V gene TRBV6-1 combines with J gene TRBJ2-7; the match to TRBD1 covers 8 bases. The CDR3 length is 13 residues. CDR1 MNHNS and CDR2 SASEGT come from the germline V gene. With V trimmed by 5 bases and J by 6 bases, 6 bases remained unmatched. This chain's CDR3 is CASSIQGGSEQYF. DNA of the CDR3: TGTGCCAGCAGTATACAGGGGGGTAGCGAGCAGTACTTC.

The chain employs TRBV9 and TRBJ1-5; D uncertain. The CDR3 contains 12 residues. Trimming left V 7 bases short and J 2 bases short, with 7 bases between. The germline V gene has CDR1 SGDLS and CDR2 YYNGEE. Here the CDR3 DNA reads TGTGCCAGCGCCGTGGGCAATCAGCCCCAGCATTTT. As protein: CASAVGNQPQHF.

A few counts support this clone. The chain employs TRBV29-1 and TRBJ1-1; D possibly corresponds to TRBD1 (6 bases). The CDR3 length is 13 residues. Trimming took off 4 bases at V and 5 bases at J, with 14 bases between the two ends. Germline V gene lookup returns CDR1 SQVTM and CDR2 ANQGSEA. CDR3 nucleotides: TGCAGCGTTGTTCAGGACAGAATGACTGAAGCTTTCTTT. Its translation: CSVVQDRMTEAFF.

This sequence joins TRBV7-9 and TRBJ2-1; 11 bases are a match to TRBD1. J lost 7 bases, V lost 3 bases, and 8 bases had no gene match. Germline V gene lookup returns CDR1 SEHNR and CDR2 FQNEAQ (reference sequence). The CDR3 runs 16 residues. The CDR3, as DNA: TGTGCCAGCAGCTTCAGAGGACAGGGGGCAAAAAATGAGCAGTTCTTC. It is translated as CASSFRGQGAKNEQFF. The full variable domain, rest sourced from reference TRBV7-9 and TRBJ2-1, is DTGVSQNPRHKITKRGQNVTFRCDPISEHNRLYWYRQTLGQGPEFLTYFQNEAQLEKSRLLSDRFSAERPKGSFSTLEIQRTEQGDSAMYLCASSFRGQGAKNEQFFGPGTRLTVL.

On this clone: The sample carries other DNA sequences with the same CDR3. The chain has TRBV7-9 and TRBJ1-2, with D tentatively TRBD1 (5 bases). The CDR3 length is 13 residues. Trimming left V 5 bases short and J 1 base short, with 8 bases between. Per the germline V gene, CDR1 is SEHNR and CDR2 is FQNEAQ (reference sequence). Written as DNA, the CDR3 is TGTGCCAGCAGCCCGAGGGGTAACTATGGCTACACCTTC. It translates to CASSPRGNYGYTF.

The chain recombines TRBV6-1 with TRBJ1-6; D not resolved. The CDR3 contains 14 residues. From germline, CDR1 is MNHNS and CDR2 SASEGT. Trimming removed 3 bases from V and 9 bases from J, with 12 bases in between. CDR3 residues: CASSDGRSGSPLHF. The CDR3 region has the DNA TGTGCCAGCAGTGACGGGCGGTCGGGTTCACCCCTCCACTTT.

V gene TRBV5-1 combines with J gene TRBJ2-2, with D unclear. The germline V and J ends were trimmed by 1 base and 4 bases, with 11 bases remaining between them. The CDR3 contains 15 residues. Germline V lookup: CDR1 SGHRS, CDR2 YFSETQ. This chain's CDR3 is CASSLYWTTTGELFF. The CDR3 bases are TGCGCCAGCAGCTTGTATTGGACCACCACCGGGGAGCTGTTTTTT.

Of note for this clone: Other DNA sequences in this specimen translate into the identical CDR3. The gene calls are TRBV7-9 and TRBJ1-4, with D tentatively TRBD1 (6 bases). Germline assignment: CDR1 SEHNR and CDR2 FQNEAQ (reference sequence). The length of the CDR3 is 14 residues. V dropped 5 bases and J dropped 8 bases, with 15 bases sitting between them. In DNA, the CDR3 is TGTGCCAGCAGCCCCGGCCAGGGGTCCGAAAAACTGTTTTTT. This codes for CASSPGQGSEKLFF. The complete variable domain, with remaining parts taken from reference TRBV7-9 and TRBJ1-4, reads DTGVSQNPRHKITKRGQNVTFRCDPISEHNRLYWYRQTLGQGPEFLTYFQNEAQLEKSRLLSDRFSAERPKGSFSTLEIQRTEQGDSAMYLCASSPGQGSEKLFFGSGTQLSVL.

The chain uses TRBV7-9 and TRBJ1-6, with D uncertain. The germline V gene has CDR1 SEHNR and CDR2 FQNEAQ (reference sequence). The CDR3 sequence is 13 residues long. Trimming took 4 bases from V and 8 from J, leaving 9 bases between them. CDR3 in amino acids: CASSWGRDSPLHF. As DNA, the CDR3 is TGTGCCAGCAGCTGGGGTCGGGATTCACCCCTCCACTTT.

V usage is TRBV29-1 and J usage is TRBJ2-3; no reliable D call. The CDR3 runs 13 residues. CDR1 is SQVTM, CDR2 ANQGSEA, per germline. The CDR3 reads CIIRLHATDTQYF. CDR3 bases: TGCATCATAAGGCTCCACGCCACAGATACGCAGTATTTT.

The chain joins TRBV5-1 to TRBJ2-3; no reliable D call. V gave up 3 bases and J gave up 0 bases, with 11 bases separating them. CDR3 length: 15 residues. Germline V CDR1 and CDR2: SGHRS, YFSETQ. This CDR3 is CASSWEGISTDTQYF. The CDR3 nucleotides read TGCGCCAGCAGCTGGGAAGGGATAAGCACAGATACGCAGTATTTT. The whole variable domain, filled in from reference TRBV5-1 and TRBJ2-3, reads KAGVTQTPRYLIKTRGQQVTLSCSPISGHRSVSWYQQTPGQGLQFLFEYFSETQRNKGNFPGRFSGRQFSNSRSEMNVSTLELGDSALYLCASSWEGISTDTQYFGPGTRLTVL.

V gene TRBV6-6 combines with J gene TRBJ2-7; D may be TRBD1 (6 bases). The CDR3 has 13 amino acids. From germline, CDR1 is MNHNY and CDR2 SVGAGI (reference sequence). V dropped 7 bases and J dropped 4 bases, with 14 bases sitting between them. The CDR3 bases are TGTGCCAGCATGCCCCCCGGACAGTACGAGCAGTACTTC. Protein sequence: CASMPPGQYEQYF.

Details on this clone: This may come from a read error, since a much larger clone is one base off. This sequence joins TRBV6-1 and TRBJ2-3; 14 bases line up with TRBD2. J lost 4 bases, V lost 4 bases, and 1 base had no gene match. The CDR3 is 15 residues long. Looked up from germline, CDR1 is MNHNS and CDR2 is SASEGT. The CDR3 nucleotides read TGTGCCAGCAGTGGACTAGCGGGAGGGCCAGATACGCAGTATTTT. This encodes CASSGLAGGPDTQYF.

This chain uses TRBV2 with TRBJ2-3, with TRBD2 identical over 7 bases. The CDR3 length is 15 residues. V shed 3 bases and J 4 bases; nucleotides not matched to a gene: 7. Germline lookup yields CDR1 SNHLY and CDR2 FYNNEI. The CDR3 DNA sequence: TGTGCCAGCAGTGACAGAGCGGGGATGGCAGATACGCAGTATTTT. It yields the protein CASSDRAGMADTQYF.

V usage is TRBV5-1 and J usage is TRBJ2-5; 8 bases line up with TRBD2. This CDR3 is 14 amino acids long. V shed 4 bases and J 4 bases; nucleotides not matched to a gene: 6. Germline V gene lookup returns CDR1 SGHRS and CDR2 YFSETQ. CDR3 sequence reads: CASSPGGNLETQYF. The CDR3 DNA sequence: TGCGCCAGCAGCCCGGGGGGGAACCTAGAGACCCAGTACTTC.

This chain links TRBV19 with TRBJ2-5; 11 nucleotides agree with TRBD2. This CDR3 contains 15 residues. Trimming took 7 bases from V and 2 from J; bases not matched to a gene: 6. Germline CDR1 and CDR2: LNHDA and SQIVND (reference sequence). The CDR3 DNA is TGTGCCAGTACCGGGACTAGCGGTACACAAGAGACCCAGTACTTC. Protein product: CASTGTSGTQETQYF.

This clone came up a few times. The gene calls are TRBV15 and TRBJ2-7; no firm D call. Looked up from germline, CDR1 is LNHNV and CDR2 is YYDKDF (reference sequence). With 0 bases removed from V and 4 bases from J, the gap between germline ends came to 13 bases. The CDR3 contains 15 residues. The CDR3 sequence is CATSREVLGFYEQYF. CDR3 bases: TGTGCCACCAGCAGAGAAGTGCTGGGGTTTTACGAGCAGTACTTC.

This clone was seen just once. The rearrangement links TRBV28 to TRBJ1-4; perhaps TRBD1 as D (5 bases). CDR1 is MDHEN, CDR2 SYDVKM, per germline. The CDR3 is 11 amino acids. V lost 11 bases and J 5 bases, leaving 9 bases between the germline ends. As DNA, the CDR3 is TGTGCCTGGGGGGGGAATGAAAAACTGTTTTTT. Translation gives CAWGGNEKLFF.

V usage is TRBV18 and J usage is TRBJ1-2; D is perhaps TRBD1 (5 bases). Per germline, CDR1 KGHSH and CDR2 LQKENI. This CDR3 comprises 16 residues. Trimming took 3 bases from V and 2 from J, leaving 16 bases between them. CDR3 coding DNA: TGTGCCAGCTCACCTGGCGTGTCAGGGACCAACTATGGCTACACCTTC. Protein sequence: CASSPGVSGTNYGYTF. Combining the CDR3 with reference TRBV18 and TRBJ1-2 gives the whole variable domain NAGVMQNPRHLVRRRGQEARLRCSPMKGHSHVYWYRQLPEEGLKFMVYLQKENIIDESGMPKERFSAEFPKEGPSILRIQQVVRGDSAAYFCASSPGVSGTNYGYTFGSGTRLTVV.

This chain uses TRBV18 with TRBJ1-1; the D is unclear. The V end lost 3 bases, the J end lost 10 bases, and 21 bases lay between the germline ends. This CDR3 spans 15 amino acids. Per the germline V gene, CDR1 is KGHSH and CDR2 is LQKENI. CDR3 DNA: TGTGCCAGCTCACCGACGAATCAGATCGATTCGGGAGCTTTCTTT. Its protein is CASSPTNQIDSGAFF.